The present entry profiles one TCR beta chain with its context. What antigen it recognizes has not been identified. The input lacks base qualities; no much larger clone sits a single base away. The data were taken from a study of blood T cell repertoires in COVID-19 (dated by TCRdb to 2020 to 2021). Looking at the study overall: Samples from collaborators originated in the United States, Italy and Spain and spanned both the acute and convalescent phases of COVID-19. The material from the prospective study consisted of cDNA or gDNA derived from T cells, B-cell-depleted T cells, or PBMCs. The dataset comprised deeply sampled blood TCRbeta repertoires from subjects exposed to, actively infected with, or recovered from COVID-19. A freely available public database, intended as a resource for researchers studying the immune response to SARS-CoV-2, is where the repertoires were released. Samples were obtained from the ongoing ImmuneRACE study (first 160 participants) and from 950 to 1,500 subjects provided by 6 global collaborators. Nearly every sample came with metadata listing a de-identified subject ID, COVID-19 status, age in years and sex. HLA class I and class II types, where available, came from metadata supplied by the sample provider rather than from assay-based typing.

TCRbeta CDR3 regions were amplified from genomic DNA by means of the immunoSEQ Assay, a bias-controlled multiplex PCR. Concerning the study's data processing: Nucleated cell counts per sample were estimated from amplification of reference gene primers within the assay. To quantify the absolute abundance of each unique TCRbeta CDR3 rearrangement, sequence reads were collapsed and filtered. Productive Simpson clonality was computed per sample as the square root of Simpson's diversity index over productive rearrangements. Here the immuneACCESS table is served through TCRdb, limited to in-frame sequences with V and J called. Missing clones are a known gap in these copies; in checked studies unresolved V genes cover under half, and the rest lacks a known reason. D and trimming come from the DNA, and the V and J calls and clone size come from that table. For this sample there are roughly 360,000 clones; around 87% appear just once. Of the sample, roughly 1.4% is held by the ten largest clones.

In the prospective study, participants were roughly 18 to 100 years old, resided in under 30 geographic areas of the United States, and were enrolled through a virtual design. Cohort assignment in the prospective study relied on participant-reported clinical history from a screening survey and a study questionnaire. For ImmuneRACE Cohort 3, a participant was defined as recovered based on two consecutive negative NP/OP PCR tests, clearance by a healthcare professional, or resolution of symptoms. In the prospective study, mobile phlebotomists collected whole blood, serum and a nasopharyngeal or oropharyngeal swab from each participant. Participants in the prospective study had the option to provide additional blood draws and questionnaires over a 2-month period. Before DNA extraction, blood samples from the prospective study were shipped at room temperature or frozen. Sequences SNHLY (CDR1) and FYNNEI (CDR2) are obtained from the germline V gene. V was cut back by 3 bases and J by 0 bases, leaving a gap of 12 bases between them. From its cysteine to its phenylalanine, the CDR3 spans 16 amino acids. Left in the record is the CDR3 DNA by itself, 48 bases read in frame from the first base.

Beyond this particular receptor, the publication reports: The quantity of clinical and demographic metadata differed by source and by participant and was supplied without curation.

This sequence uses TRBV2 and TRBJ1-3; there is no confident call for the D gene. The sequencing input was PBMCs or T cells enriched from blood (not recorded which). This TCR was sampled from a man younger than 45 who had recovered from COVID-19. The CDR3 is CASSDERPTSGNTIYF. Read as DNA, the sequence is TGTGCCAGCAGTGATGAGCGGCCGACCTCTGGAAACACCATATATTTT.